The 24 T cell receptor beta chains reported below all come from one sample, sequenced in a study of cytotoxic CD8 clonotypes in ibrutinib-treated CLL (dated by TCRdb to the early 2020s). Libraries came from the immunoSEQ multiplex PCR assay. Not all clones reach the TCRdb copy of this immuneACCESS table, which keeps in-frame sequences only. Checked studies attribute under half of the gap to unresolved V genes and leave the rest unexplained. The sample yields 95,000 to 100,000 clones; about 72% were counted once. The ten most abundant clones make up less than 35% of the sample. Sample time point, as interpreted from the label and publication: 12 months on ibrutinib. This specimen consisted of PBMCs, obtained after 12 months of ibrutinib treatment. Every receptor here comes from a human donor with chronic lymphocytic leukemia.

Note on this clone: One end of the junction does not line up with germline, which may come from a read error. The genes are TRBV5-1 and TRBJ2-7; 10 positions agree with TRBD1. This CDR3 spans 14 amino acids. Germline V lookup: CDR1 SGHRS, CDR2 YFSETQ. The CDR3 loop reads CASNLGQGSYEQYF. In nucleotides, the CDR3 is TGCGCCAGCAACTTGGGACAGGGGTCCTACGAGCAGTACTTC.

This clone was seen only once. The V and J genes are TRBV4-3 and TRBJ1-3; D is undetermined. V shed 2 bases and J shed 0 bases, with 5 bases lying between them. Germline-derived CDR1 and CDR2 are LGHNA and YSLEER. This CDR3 is 14 amino acids long. In DNA form, the CDR3 reads TGCGCCAGCAGCCAACACACCTCTGGAAACACCATATATTTT. Its translation: CASSQHTSGNTIYF.

V usage is TRBV7-9 and J usage is TRBJ2-5; 8 nucleotides match TRBD2. The CDR3 loop spans 16 amino acids. Germline V gene lookup returns CDR1 SEHNR and CDR2 FQNEAQ (reference sequence). The ends lost 5 bases at V and 7 bases at J; junction bases unmatched: 15. The CDR3 loop reads CASSPSPSSAGGTQYF. The CDR3 region has the DNA TGTGCCAGCAGCCCCTCGCCGTCTAGCGCGGGAGGGACCCAGTACTTC.

This rearrangement joins TRBV5-4 to TRBJ1-2; 9 bases line up with TRBD1. The germline CDR1 and CDR2 sequences are SGHNT and YYREEE (reference sequence). J gave up 5 bases and V 1 base, and 3 bases lay outside the gene matches. This CDR3 has 14 amino acids. The DNA for the CDR3 is TGTGCCAGCAGCTTGCTACAGGGGGCTTATGGCTACACCTTC. Protein: CASSLLQGAYGYTF.

This clone was seen a handful of times. The chain combines TRBV23-1 with TRBJ1-2; D is unclear. TRBV23-1 is an open reading frame whose function is uncertain. Trimming removed 8 bases at V and 6 bases at J, with 7 bases between. There are 10 residues in the CDR3. The CDR3 sequence is CASGDNGYTF. The CDR3, as DNA: TGCGCCAGCGGCGACAATGGCTACACCTTC.

This sequence joins TRBV4-3 and TRBJ2-1; tentatively, D is TRBD1 or TRBD2 (5 bases each). V was shortened by 0 bases and J by 9 bases, with 21 bases between the two germline ends. The CDR3 length is 17 residues. Germline V gene lookup returns CDR1 LGHNA and CDR2 YSLEER. The CDR3 nucleotides are TGCGCCAGCAGCCAAGATCGTAATTCCGGGGCCTTTGGTGAGCAGTTCTTC. Translated: CASSQDRNSGAFGEQFF.

J is TRBJ2-1 and V is TRBV18, with 8 bases matching TRBD2. Trimming took 1 base from V and 9 from J; bases not matched to a gene: 5. This CDR3 has 14 residues. Germline V lookup: CDR1 KGHSH, CDR2 LQKENI. Here the CDR3 reads CASSPQAGEREQFF. Written as DNA, the CDR3 is TGTGCCAGCTCACCACAAGCGGGGGAGCGTGAGCAGTTCTTC.

CDR3 protein: CASSPGLSYGYTF. The CDR3 DNA follows: TGTGCCAGCAGCCCAGGGTTGAGCTATGGCTACACCTTC. The rearrangement joins TRBV14 to TRBJ1-2; D is perhaps TRBD1 (5 bases). The CDR3 loop spans 13 amino acids. Germline V gene sequence: CDR1 SGHDN, CDR2 FVKESK. Trimming stripped 4 bases from V and 4 bases from J, with 10 bases between.

This clone was detected only once. The CDR3 loop reads CASSDRAAGQPQHF. CDR3 nucleotides: TGTGCCAGCAGCGACAGGGCGGCGGGTCAGCCCCAGCATTTT. The chain couples TRBV6-1 to TRBJ1-5; 7 nucleotides align to TRBD1. Germline CDR1 is MNHNS and CDR2 is SASEGT. Germline trimming cut 6 bases from V and 6 bases from J; bases unmatched to any gene: 8. The CDR3 totals 14 residues.

CDR3 protein: CASTKQGYTEAFF. The DNA of the CDR3 is TGTGCCAGTACCAAACAGGGGTACACTGAAGCTTTCTTT. The V gene is TRBV19, the J gene TRBJ1-1, with TRBD1 matching 7 bases. Trimming cost V 7 bases and J 3 bases; bases outside gene matches: 5. The germline V gene has CDR1 LNHDA and CDR2 SQIVND (reference sequence). CDR3 length: 13 amino acids.

The gene calls are TRBV30 and TRBJ2-6, with D perhaps TRBD2 (5 bases). The germline V and J ends were trimmed by 1 base and 0 bases, with 7 bases remaining between them. Germline-derived CDR1 and CDR2 are GTSNPN and SVGIG (reference sequence). This CDR3 spans 15 amino acids. CDR3 sequence: CAWSARDSGANVLTF. CDR3 sequence (DNA): TGTGCCTGGAGTGCTCGGGACTCTGGGGCCAACGTCCTGACTTTC.

The V gene is TRBV21-1, the J gene TRBJ2-7; no DNA check was done on the table's D call, TRBD1. TRBV21-1 is reported as a pseudogene. The CDR3 totals 16 residues. For the CDR3, the DNA is TGTGCCAGCAGCCCCTGGGACAGGGGGCGCGTGGGGGAGCAGTACTTC. Its protein is CASSPWDRGRVGEQYF.

This clone has just a few counts. The chain employs TRBV6-1 and TRBJ1-6; D call uncertain. The germline CDR1 and CDR2 sequences are MNHNS and SASEGT. The CDR3 has 16 amino acids. V dropped 2 bases and J dropped 9 bases, with 17 bases sitting between them. The CDR3 sequence is CASSESAGSGSSPLHF. DNA of the CDR3: TGTGCCAGCAGTGAATCTGCAGGTTCGGGGAGTTCACCCCTCCACTTT.

V gene TRBV6-5 combines with J gene TRBJ2-7, with TRBD2 matching 13 bases. The CDR3 runs to 14 residues. The J segment lost 3 bases and the V segment lost 7 bases, leaving 3 bases of the junction unmatched. The germline V gene encodes CDR1 MNHEY and CDR2 SVGAGI. Here the CDR3 reads CASTRTSGGYEQYF. The CDR3 coding sequence is TGTGCCAGCACCCGGACTAGCGGGGGCTACGAGCAGTACTTC.

The chain employs TRBV5-1 and TRBJ2-2, with TRBD1 matching over 8 bases. Germline V gives CDR1 SGHRS, CDR2 YFSETQ. V was pared by 7 bases and J by 1 base, with 6 bases of the junction left unmatched. The CDR3 has 15 residues. The CDR3 sequence is CASGLTGVNTGELFF. The CDR3 DNA follows: TGCGCCAGCGGATTGACAGGGGTGAACACCGGGGAGCTGTTTTTT. Drawing the rest from reference TRBV5-1 and TRBJ2-2, the complete variable domain is KAGVTQTPRYLIKTRGQQVTLSCSPISGHRSVSWYQQTPGQGLQFLFEYFSETQRNKGNFPGRFSGRQFSNSRSEMNVSTLELGDSALYLCASGLTGVNTGELFFGEGSRLTVL.

The genes are TRBV14 and TRBJ2-7; D ambiguous. The CDR3 extends over 16 amino acids. V was trimmed by 2 bases and J by 6 bases, leaving 20 bases between them. The germline gives CDR1 SGHDN, CDR2 FVKESK. CDR3 DNA: TGTGCCAGCAGCCAACTAAAAACCTTTGACATCGGCGAGCAGTACTTC. Encoded protein: CASSQLKTFDIGEQYF.

The DNA for the CDR3 is TGCAGCGTTTGGGACGGGGAGTTAGAGGCTTTCTTT. It codes for CSVWDGELEAFF. V is TRBV29-1 and J is TRBJ1-1, with D perhaps matching TRBD1 (5 bases). V shed 5 bases and J shed 11 bases, with 18 bases lying between them. This CDR3 comprises 12 residues. From germline, CDR1 is SQVTM and CDR2 ANQGSEA.

The chain uses TRBV2 and TRBJ1-6, with 8 bases identical to TRBD1. The CDR3 length is 14 residues. V shed 8 bases and J 10 bases; nucleotides not matched to a gene: 10. Germline V gives CDR1 SNHLY, CDR2 FYNNEI. CDR3 bases: TGTGCCAGCTCCTCGGACAGGGTACTATCACCCCTCCACTTT. The encoded protein is CASSSDRVLSPLHF.

The rearrangement joins TRBV7-3 to TRBJ2-3; 9 nucleotides line up with TRBD1. Germline assignment: CDR1 SGHTA and CDR2 FQGTGA. The CDR3 has 14 amino acids. The trim removed 5 bases at V and 2 bases at J, leaving 2 bases unmatched. CDR3 coding DNA: TGTGCCAGCAGCGCACAGGGGGCCACAGATACGCAGTATTTT. It translates to CASSAQGATDTQYF.

This clone was seen a handful of times. The chain recombines TRBV30 with TRBJ1-2; D is undetermined. The V and J ends lost 2 bases and 7 bases respectively, with 8 bases between them. Germline V CDR1 and CDR2: GTSNPN, SVGIG (reference sequence). This CDR3 is 11 amino acids long. This chain's CDR3 is CAWSPSVGYTF. In DNA, the CDR3 is TGTGCCTGGAGTCCAAGTGTTGGCTACACCTTC.

The V call is TRBV29-1, the J call TRBJ2-1; 8 nucleotides align to TRBD2. The CDR3 contains 14 residues. The trim removed 5 bases at V and 0 bases at J, leaving 3 bases unmatched. The germline CDR1 and CDR2 sequences are SQVTM and ANQGSEA. CDR3 sequence (DNA): TGCAGCGTTTCAACTAGCGGCTCCTACAATGAGCAGTTCTTC. It codes for CSVSTSGSYNEQFF.

This clone was picked up one time. This rearrangement joins TRBV7-2 to TRBJ2-2; the D gene is possibly TRBD2 (7 bases). Germline values: CDR1 SGHTA, CDR2 FQGNSA. The length of the CDR3 is 15 residues. V was clipped by 6 bases and J by 4 bases, with 15 bases between them. The CDR3: CASRRRGAGTGELFF. The CDR3 DNA is TGTGCCAGCAGGCGCCGGGGGGCGGGCACCGGGGAGCTGTTTTTT.

The chain combines TRBV7-8 with TRBJ2-5; D is perhaps TRBD1 (5 bases). CDR3 length equals 14 residues. V was trimmed by 7 bases and J by 4 bases, leaving 16 bases between them. Germline V gene lookup returns CDR1 SGHVS and CDR2 FQNEAQ. The CDR3 sequence: CASKPVRVGETQYF. Here the CDR3 DNA reads TGTGCCAGCAAACCGGTCAGGGTAGGAGAGACCCAGTACTTC. The full variable domain, rest sourced from reference TRBV7-8 and TRBJ2-5, is GAGVSQSPRYKVAKRGQDVALRCDPISGHVSLFWYQQALGQGPEFLTYFQNEAQLDKSGLPSDRFFAERPEGSVSTLKIQRTQQEDSAVYLCASKPVRVGETQYFGPGTRLLVL.

The J gene is TRBJ2-2, the V gene TRBV7-9; tentatively, D is TRBD1 (6 bases). Germline values: CDR1 SEHNR, CDR2 FQNEAQ (reference sequence). There are 15 residues in the CDR3. Trimming took 5 bases from V and 7 from J, leaving 17 bases between them. The CDR3 loop is CASSPRNRADGELFF. In DNA form, the CDR3 reads TGTGCCAGCAGCCCCCGGAACAGGGCGGACGGGGAGCTGTTTTTT.